At least ten counts were recorded for the clone carrying this T cell receptor (beta chain). This record belongs to a study of Graves' ophthalmopathy and Graves' hyperthyroidism. RNA transcripts were the source from which TCR beta CDR3 regions were amplified. An opening RT-PCR round employed HTBI primers and preceded a second-round multiplex PCR. One entry per CDR3 protein results from TCRdb running MiXCR on the multiplex PCR reads. The table lists 620,000 or so distinct CDR3 sequences, 22% of them singletons, with approximately 7% in the top ten. The CDR3 has 16 amino acids. V lost 5 bases and J lost 2, with 19 bases in between.

Material for sequencing was peripheral blood. The receptor was isolated from a woman between 18 and 30 years old with stable Graves' hyperthyroidism. Some clones in this sample may be carry-over from other donors' samples. The V gene is TRBV12-3 or TRBV12-4, the J gene TRBJ2-7, with D maybe TRBD2 (6 bases). CDR3 coding DNA: TGTGCCAGCAGTCCCCAGGTGGGGGGTCTCACCTACGAGCAGTACTTC. Translated, it gives CASSPQVGGLTYEQYF.